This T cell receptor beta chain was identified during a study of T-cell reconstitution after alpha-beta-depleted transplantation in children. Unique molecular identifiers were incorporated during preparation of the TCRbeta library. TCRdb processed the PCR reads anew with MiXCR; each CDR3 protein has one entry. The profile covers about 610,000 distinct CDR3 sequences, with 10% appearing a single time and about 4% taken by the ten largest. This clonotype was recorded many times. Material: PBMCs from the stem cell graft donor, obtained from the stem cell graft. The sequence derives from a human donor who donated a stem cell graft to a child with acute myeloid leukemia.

This chain's CDR3 is CSARSAGNSGEQYF. The CDR3 bases are TGCAGTGCTAGGTCAGCGGGAAATTCCGGCGAGCAGTACTTC. J is TRBJ2-7 and V is TRBV20-1, with 7 bases that match TRBD2. Germline trimming cut 3 bases from V and 6 bases from J; bases unmatched to any gene: 11. The CDR3 loop spans 14 amino acids. CDR1 is DFQATT and CDR2 is SNEGSKA in the germline V gene (reference sequence).